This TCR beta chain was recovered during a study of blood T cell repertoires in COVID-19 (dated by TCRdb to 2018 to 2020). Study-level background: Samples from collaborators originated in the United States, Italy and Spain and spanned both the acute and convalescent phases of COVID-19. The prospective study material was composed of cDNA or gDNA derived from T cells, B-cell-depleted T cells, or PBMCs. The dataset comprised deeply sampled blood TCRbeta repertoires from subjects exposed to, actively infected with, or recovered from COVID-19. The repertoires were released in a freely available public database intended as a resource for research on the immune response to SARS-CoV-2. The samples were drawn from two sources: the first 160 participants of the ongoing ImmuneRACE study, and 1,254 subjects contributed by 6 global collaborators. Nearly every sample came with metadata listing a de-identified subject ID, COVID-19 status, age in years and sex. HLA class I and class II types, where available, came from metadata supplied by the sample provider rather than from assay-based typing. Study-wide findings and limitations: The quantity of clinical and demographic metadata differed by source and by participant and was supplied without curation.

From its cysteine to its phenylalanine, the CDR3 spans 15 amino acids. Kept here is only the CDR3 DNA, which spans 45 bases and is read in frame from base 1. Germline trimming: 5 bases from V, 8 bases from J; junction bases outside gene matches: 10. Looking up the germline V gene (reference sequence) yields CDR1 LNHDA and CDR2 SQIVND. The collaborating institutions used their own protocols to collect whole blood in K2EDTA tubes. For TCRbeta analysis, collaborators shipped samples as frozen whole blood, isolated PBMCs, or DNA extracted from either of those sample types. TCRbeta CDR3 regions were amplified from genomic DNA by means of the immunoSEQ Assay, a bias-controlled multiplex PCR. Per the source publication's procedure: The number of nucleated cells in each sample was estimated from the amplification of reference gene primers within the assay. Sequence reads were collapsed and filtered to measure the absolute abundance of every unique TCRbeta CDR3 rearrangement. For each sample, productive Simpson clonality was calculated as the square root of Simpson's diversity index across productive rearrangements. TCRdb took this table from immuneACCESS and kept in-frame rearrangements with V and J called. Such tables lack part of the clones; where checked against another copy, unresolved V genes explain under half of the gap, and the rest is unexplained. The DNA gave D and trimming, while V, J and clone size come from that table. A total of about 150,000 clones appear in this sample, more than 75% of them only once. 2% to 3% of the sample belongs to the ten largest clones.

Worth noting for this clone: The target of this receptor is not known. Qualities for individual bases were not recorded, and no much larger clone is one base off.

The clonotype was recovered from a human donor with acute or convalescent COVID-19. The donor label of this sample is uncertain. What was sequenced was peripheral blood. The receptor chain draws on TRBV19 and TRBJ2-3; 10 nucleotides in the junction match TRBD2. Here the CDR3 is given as CASSGAGGALGTQYF. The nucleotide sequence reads TGTGCCAGTAGTGGAGCGGGGGGGGCCCTAGGTACGCAGTATTTT.